Sequencing of this TCR beta chain was carried out in a study of untreated major depressive disorder (dated by TCRdb to 2017 to 2018). About the investigation overall: In this cross-sectional case-control comparison, antidepressant-free major depressive disorder patients and individually matched non-depressed controls were compared on T cell phenotype and TCR repertoire. Sequencing followed up flow-cytometry Vbeta 5.1, Vbeta 11 and Vbeta 22 usage differences observed in the whole cohort. Broader findings and caveats from the paper: The top five TRBV05-01 clones in every sequenced subject were all private clones. TRBV25-01 and TRBV02-01 usage followed the flow-cytometry pattern but did not reach statistical significance in the sequencing data. In CD4+ T cells, sequencing confirmed that depressed patients used TRBV05-01 (Vbeta 5.1) more than controls did, with a one-tailed test giving p = 0.040. For the sequencing comparisons, one-tailed planned tests were applied to only three preselected Vbeta families. A comparatively small study sample was produced by the strict matching and exclusion criteria, and the generalizability of findings was thereby limited.

From the germline V gene, CDR1 is ENHRY and CDR2 is SYGVKD. The V and J ends are trimmed by 2 bases and 4 bases, leaving 11 bases between them. The CDR3 runs 15 residues from the cysteine to the phenylalanine. Left in the record is the CDR3 DNA by itself, 45 bases read in frame from the first base. Every depressed patient was matched in pairs with a non-depressed control on sex, age, current smoking status and body mass index. All participants were of European descent. A DSM-IV diagnosis of major depressive disorder and a Hamilton Rating Scale for Depression score of at least 18 were present in all patients. Patients had been free of any psychiatric medication, including antidepressants, for at least 8 weeks before enrollment. Among patients, depression severity was moderate to severe. Major medical conditions, Axis I/II comorbidities, regular medication or illicit drug use, and drinking over 100 g alcohol a week were all grounds for excluding any participant. From each participant, roughly 32 ml of peripheral blood was collected into EDTA tubes. Magnetic negative selection with the BD IMag Human CD4 T Lymphocyte Enrichment Set was used to purify CD4+ T cells from thawed PBMCs. The CD4+ enrichment method typically yielded about 94% purity as confirmed by flow cytometry. A subgroup of roughly five case-control pairs, chosen blind to chemokine receptor expression and flow-cytometric repertoire skewing results, underwent TCRbeta sequencing. All blood samples were drawn in the morning at 8:00 a.m., and PBMCs were separated by Ficoll-Hypaque gradient centrifugation. PBMCs were cryopreserved by gradual cooling to -80 degrees C and were kept in liquid nitrogen until assay.

The Qiagen DNeasy Blood and Tissue Kit was used to extract total genomic DNA from purified CD4+ T cells. Amplification and sequencing of the TCRbeta CDR3 region, as defined according to IMGT, were carried out with immunoSEQ immunosequencing protocols. Per the original workflow: Preprocessing of raw sequence data for PCR and sequencing error correction was performed by the immunoSEQ service. After being loaded into the immunoSEQ Analyzer, the data underwent further analysis with VDJtools v1.0.7. The paired Wilcoxon signed-rank test was applied to assess differences between patients and controls. TCRdb obtained this table from immuneACCESS and retained in-frame rearrangements with V and J assigned. These tables miss some clones; where compared with another copy, unresolved V genes account for less than half of the shortfall, and the remainder is unexplained. That table supplies the V and J calls and clone size; D and trimming were determined from the DNA. The sample table records 10,000 to 15,000 clones; over 80% of these occur just once. The ten largest clones take up about 1.5% of the sample.

Details on this clone: It has no known antigen specificity. Within one base of it there is no much larger clone, and no base qualities were kept.

Sequencing was carried out using CD4+ T cells from PBMCs. The sequence was collected from a woman aged 25 to 39 with major depressive disorder. Recombination connected TRBV10-3 to TRBJ2-2, with no D gene named confidently. The CDR3 reads CAISEKTGGTGELFF. The DNA reads as follows: TGTGCCATCAGTGAGAAGACGGGCGGCACCGGGGAGCTGTTTTTT.